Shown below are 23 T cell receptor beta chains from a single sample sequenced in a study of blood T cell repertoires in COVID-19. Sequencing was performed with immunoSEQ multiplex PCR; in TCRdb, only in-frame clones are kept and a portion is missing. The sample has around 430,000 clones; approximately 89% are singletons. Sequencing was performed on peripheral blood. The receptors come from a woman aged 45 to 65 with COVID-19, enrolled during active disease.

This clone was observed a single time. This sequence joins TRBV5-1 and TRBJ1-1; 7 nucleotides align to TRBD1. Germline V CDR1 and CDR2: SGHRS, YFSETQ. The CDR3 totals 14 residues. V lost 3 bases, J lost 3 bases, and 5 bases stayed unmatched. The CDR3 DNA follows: TGCGCCAGCAGCTGGAGACAGGGTGACACTGAAGCTTTCTTT. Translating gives CASSWRQGDTEAFF.

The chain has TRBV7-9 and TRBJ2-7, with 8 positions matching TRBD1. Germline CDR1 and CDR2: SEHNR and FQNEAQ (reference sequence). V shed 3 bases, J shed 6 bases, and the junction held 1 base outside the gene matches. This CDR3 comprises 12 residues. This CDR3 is CASSFDRGEQYF. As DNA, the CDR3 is TGTGCCAGCAGCTTCGACAGGGGCGAGCAGTACTTC. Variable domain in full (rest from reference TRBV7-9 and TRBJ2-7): DTGVSQNPRHKITKRGQNVTFRCDPISEHNRLYWYRQTLGQGPEFLTYFQNEAQLEKSRLLSDRFSAERPKGSFSTLEIQRTEQGDSAMYLCASSFDRGEQYFGPGTRLTVT.

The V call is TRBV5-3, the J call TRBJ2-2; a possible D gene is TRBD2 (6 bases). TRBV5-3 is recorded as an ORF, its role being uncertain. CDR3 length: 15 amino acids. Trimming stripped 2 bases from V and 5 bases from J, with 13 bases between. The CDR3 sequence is CARSFTGRGTGELFF. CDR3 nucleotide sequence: TGTGCCAGAAGCTTTACAGGTCGGGGGACCGGGGAGCTGTTTTTT.

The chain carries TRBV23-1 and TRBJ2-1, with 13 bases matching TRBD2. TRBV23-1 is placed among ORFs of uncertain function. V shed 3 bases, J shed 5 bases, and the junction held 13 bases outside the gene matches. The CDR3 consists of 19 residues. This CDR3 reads CASSHPFSRLAGGHNEQFF. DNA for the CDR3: TGCGCCAGCAGTCACCCTTTCAGCCGACTAGCGGGGGGCCACAATGAGCAGTTCTTC.

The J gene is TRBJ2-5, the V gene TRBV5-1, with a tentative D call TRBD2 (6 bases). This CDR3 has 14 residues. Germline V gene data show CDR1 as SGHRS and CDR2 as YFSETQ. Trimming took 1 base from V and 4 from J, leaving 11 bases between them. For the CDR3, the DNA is TGCGCCAGCAGCTTGACCCCCGGGGGAGAGACCCAGTACTTC. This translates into CASSLTPGGETQYF.

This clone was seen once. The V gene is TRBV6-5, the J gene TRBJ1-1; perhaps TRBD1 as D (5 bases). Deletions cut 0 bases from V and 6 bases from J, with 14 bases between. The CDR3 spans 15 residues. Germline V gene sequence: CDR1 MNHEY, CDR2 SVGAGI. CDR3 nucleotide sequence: TGTGCCAGCAGTTACTCGGGGGGGGTTAGCGCTGAAGCTTTCTTT. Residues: CASSYSGGVSAEAFF.

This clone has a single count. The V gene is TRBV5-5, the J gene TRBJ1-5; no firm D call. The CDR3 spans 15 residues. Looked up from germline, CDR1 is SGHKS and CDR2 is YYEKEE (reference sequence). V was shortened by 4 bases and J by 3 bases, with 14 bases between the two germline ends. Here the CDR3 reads CASSAAGFYNQPQHF. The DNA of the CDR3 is TGTGCCAGCAGCGCGGCCGGCTTTTACAATCAGCCCCAGCATTTT.

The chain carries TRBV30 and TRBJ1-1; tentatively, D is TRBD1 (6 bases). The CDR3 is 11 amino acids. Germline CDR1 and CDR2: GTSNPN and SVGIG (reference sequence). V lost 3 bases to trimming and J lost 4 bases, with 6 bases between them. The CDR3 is CAWRTGTEAFF. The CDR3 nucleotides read TGTGCCTGGAGGACAGGCACTGAAGCTTTCTTT. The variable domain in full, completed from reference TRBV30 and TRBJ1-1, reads SQTIHQWPATLVQPVGSPLSLECTVEGTSNPNLYWYRQAAGRGLQLLFYSVGIGQISSEVPQNLSASRPQDRQFILSSKKLLLSDSGFYLCAWRTGTEAFFGQGTRLTVV.

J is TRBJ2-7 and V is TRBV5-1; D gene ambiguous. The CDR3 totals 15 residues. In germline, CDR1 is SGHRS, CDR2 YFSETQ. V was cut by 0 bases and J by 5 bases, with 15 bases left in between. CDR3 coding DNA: TGCGCCAGCAGCTTGGGTTACACCCCAAATAACGAGCAGTACTTC. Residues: CASSLGYTPNNEQYF.

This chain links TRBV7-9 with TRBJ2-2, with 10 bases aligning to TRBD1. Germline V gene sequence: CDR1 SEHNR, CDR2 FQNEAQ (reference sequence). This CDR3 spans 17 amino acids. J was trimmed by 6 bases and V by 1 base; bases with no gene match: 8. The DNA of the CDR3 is TGTGCCAGCAGCTTAGTTACAGGGACAGGGGACCCCGGGGAGCTGTTTTTT. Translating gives CASSLVTGTGDPGELFF.

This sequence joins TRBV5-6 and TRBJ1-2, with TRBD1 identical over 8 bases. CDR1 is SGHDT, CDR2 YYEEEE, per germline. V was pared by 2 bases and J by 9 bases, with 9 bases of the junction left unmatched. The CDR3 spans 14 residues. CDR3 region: CASSFTSDRESYTF. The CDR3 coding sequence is TGTGCCAGCAGCTTCACCTCGGACAGGGAGAGCTACACCTTC.

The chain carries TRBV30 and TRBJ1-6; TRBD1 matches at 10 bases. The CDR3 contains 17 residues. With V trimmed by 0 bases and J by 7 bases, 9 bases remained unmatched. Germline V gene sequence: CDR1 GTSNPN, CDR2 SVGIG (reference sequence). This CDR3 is CAWSVLKGQGSNSPLHF. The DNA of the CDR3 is TGTGCCTGGAGTGTACTAAAGGGACAGGGGTCCAATTCACCCCTCCACTTT. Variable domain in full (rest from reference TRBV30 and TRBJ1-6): SQTIHQWPATLVQPVGSPLSLECTVEGTSNPNLYWYRQAAGRGLQLLFYSVGIGQISSEVPQNLSASRPQDRQFILSSKKLLLSDSGFYLCAWSVLKGQGSNSPLHFGNGTRLTVT.

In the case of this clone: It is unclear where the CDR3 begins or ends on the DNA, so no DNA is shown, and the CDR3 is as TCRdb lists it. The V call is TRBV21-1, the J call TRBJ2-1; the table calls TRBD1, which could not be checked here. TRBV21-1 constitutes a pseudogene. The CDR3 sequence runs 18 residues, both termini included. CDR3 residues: CASSKVVGGGTGGAGQFF.

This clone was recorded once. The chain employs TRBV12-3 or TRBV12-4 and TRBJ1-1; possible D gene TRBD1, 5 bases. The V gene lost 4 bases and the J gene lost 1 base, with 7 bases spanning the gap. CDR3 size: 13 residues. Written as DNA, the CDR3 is TGTGCCAGCAGTTCCAGGGAGAACACTGAAGCTTTCTTT. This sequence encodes CASSSRENTEAFF.

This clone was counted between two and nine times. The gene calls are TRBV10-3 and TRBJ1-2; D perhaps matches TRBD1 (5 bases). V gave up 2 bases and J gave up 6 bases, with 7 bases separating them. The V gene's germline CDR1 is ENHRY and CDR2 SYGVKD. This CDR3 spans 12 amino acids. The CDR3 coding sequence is TGTGCCATCAGTGAGGGAGGGGATGGCTACACCTTC. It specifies CAISEGGDGYTF.

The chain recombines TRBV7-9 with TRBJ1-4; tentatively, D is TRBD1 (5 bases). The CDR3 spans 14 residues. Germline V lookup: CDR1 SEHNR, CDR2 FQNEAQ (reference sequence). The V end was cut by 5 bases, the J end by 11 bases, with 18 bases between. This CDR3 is CASSRDGGGRKLFF. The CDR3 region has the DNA TGTGCCAGCAGCCGTGACGGGGGTGGAAGGAAACTGTTTTTT. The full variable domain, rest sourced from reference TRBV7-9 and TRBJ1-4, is DTGVSQNPRHKITKRGQNVTFRCDPISEHNRLYWYRQTLGQGPEFLTYFQNEAQLEKSRLLSDRFSAERPKGSFSTLEIQRTEQGDSAMYLCASSRDGGGRKLFFGSGTQLSVL.

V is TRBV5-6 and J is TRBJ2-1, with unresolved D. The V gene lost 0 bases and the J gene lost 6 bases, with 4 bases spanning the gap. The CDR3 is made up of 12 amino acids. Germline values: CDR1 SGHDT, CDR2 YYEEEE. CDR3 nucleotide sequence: TGTGCCAGCAGCTTGGCCTTCAATGAGCAGTTCTTC. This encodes CASSLAFNEQFF.

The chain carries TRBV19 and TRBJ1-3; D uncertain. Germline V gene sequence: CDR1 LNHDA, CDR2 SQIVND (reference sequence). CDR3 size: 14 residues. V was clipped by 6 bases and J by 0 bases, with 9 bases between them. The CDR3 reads CASRVTSSGNTIYF. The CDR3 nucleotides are TGTGCCAGTAGGGTAACAAGCTCTGGAAACACCATATATTTT.

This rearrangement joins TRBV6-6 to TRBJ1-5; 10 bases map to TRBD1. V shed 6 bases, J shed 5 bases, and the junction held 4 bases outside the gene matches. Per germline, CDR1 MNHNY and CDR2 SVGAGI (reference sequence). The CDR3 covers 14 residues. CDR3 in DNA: TGTGCCAGCAGAGGGACAGGGGTCGATCAGCCCCAGCATTTT. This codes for CASRGTGVDQPQHF.

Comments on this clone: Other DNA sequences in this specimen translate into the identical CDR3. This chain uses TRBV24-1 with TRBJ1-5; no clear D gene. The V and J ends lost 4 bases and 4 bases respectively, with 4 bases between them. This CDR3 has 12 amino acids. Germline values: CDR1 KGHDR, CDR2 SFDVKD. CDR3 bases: TGTGCCACCAGTGACCCTAATCAGCCCCAGCATTTT. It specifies CATSDPNQPQHF.

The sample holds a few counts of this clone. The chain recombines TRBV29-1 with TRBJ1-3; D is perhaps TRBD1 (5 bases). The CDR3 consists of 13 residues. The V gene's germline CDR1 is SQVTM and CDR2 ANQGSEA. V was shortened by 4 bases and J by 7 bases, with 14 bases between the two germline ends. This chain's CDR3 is CSVAGRVSNTIYF. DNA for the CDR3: TGCAGCGTTGCGGGCAGGGTATCTAACACCATATATTTT.

Here the CDR3 DNA reads TGTGCCAGCAGTACTCTCAGGGAAACTGAAGCTTTCTTT. Protein: CASSTLRETEAFF. This chain joins TRBV12-3 or TRBV12-4 and TRBJ1-1; D might be TRBD1 (5 bases). The length of the CDR3 is 13 residues. Trimming removed 5 bases from V and 5 bases from J, with 12 bases in between.

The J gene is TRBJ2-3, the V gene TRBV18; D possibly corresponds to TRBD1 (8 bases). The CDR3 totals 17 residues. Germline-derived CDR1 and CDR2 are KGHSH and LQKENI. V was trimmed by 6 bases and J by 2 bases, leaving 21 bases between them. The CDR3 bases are TGTGCCAGCTCCCCAGACAGGGGACTACGGAACACAGATACGCAGTATTTT. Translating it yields CASSPDRGLRNTDTQYF.